These 21 T cell receptor beta chains came from one sample sequenced in a study of Ad26.COV2.S vaccination and SARS-CoV-2 variants. Treatment noted: around 19 received Ad26.COV2.S at low or high dose, single or two shots; a few received placebo; per-sample allocation not given. On day 63 after the first injection, vaccine and placebo recipients gave samples. Measured with immunoSEQ multiplex PCR; TCRdb has only the in-frame clones, and not every one. This repertoire shows 300,000 to 400,000 clones, more than 70% found once; its top ten account for approximately 1.9%. The material sequenced was peripheral blood, taken in a trial of Ad26.COV2.S vaccine versus placebo. The receptors here all came from a person aged 18-60 years who received the Ad26.COV2.S COVID-19 vaccine or a placebo.

The rearrangement links TRBV28 to TRBJ2-7; 7 bases line up with TRBD1. J was trimmed by 3 bases and V by 7 bases; bases with no gene match: 9. CDR1 and CDR2 (germline): MDHEN, SYDVKM. The CDR3 has 14 residues. The CDR3 sequence: CASTLTGPNYEQYF. The CDR3 nucleotides are TGTGCCAGCACCTTGACAGGGCCAAACTACGAGCAGTACTTC.

This chain connects TRBV7-2 to TRBJ1-5; D is unresolved. Germline loops: CDR1 SGHTA, CDR2 FQGNSA. The CDR3 totals 15 residues. The V end lost 3 bases, the J end lost 1 base, and 10 bases lay between the germline ends. CDR3 sequence: CASSLGFRSNQPQHF. In DNA form, the CDR3 reads TGTGCCAGCAGCTTGGGGTTTCGGAGCAATCAGCCCCAGCATTTT. Together with reference TRBV7-2 and TRBJ1-5, the CDR3 gives the full variable domain: GAGVSQSPSNKVTEKGKDVELRCDPISGHTALYWYRQSLGQGLEFLIYFQGNSAPDKSGLPSDRFSAERTGGSVSTLTIQRTQQEDSAVYLCASSLGFRSNQPQHFGDGTRLSIL.

This clone was counted a single time. The chain carries TRBV2 and TRBJ1-1; D is undetermined. Between the trimmed V and J ends, which lost 6 bases and 1 base, there was a span of 9 bases. This CDR3 has 13 residues. Germline assignment: CDR1 SNHLY and CDR2 FYNNEI. The CDR3 nucleotides are TGTGCCAGCAGCCCTGGGAGGAACACTGAAGCTTTCTTT. It codes for CASSPGRNTEAFF.

The CDR3 DNA reads as TGTGCCAGCAGGGACAGGGGTGGCTACACCTTC. Translating it yields CASRDRGGYTF. The J gene is TRBJ1-2, the V gene TRBV12-3 or TRBV12-4, with TRBD1 matching over 9 bases. Trimming cost V 6 bases and J 7 bases; bases outside gene matches: 0. The CDR3 has 11 amino acids.

The chain combines TRBV19 with TRBJ2-2; D might be TRBD1 (5 bases). Trimming cost V 2 bases and J 4 bases, with 11 bases left between them. Germline CDR1 LNHDA, CDR2 SQIVND (reference sequence). The CDR3 is 15 residues long. DNA of the CDR3: TGTGCCAGTAGTATACGGGCCCAGGGCACCGGGGAGCTGTTTTTT. Its translation: CASSIRAQGTGELFF.

In DNA form, the CDR3 reads TGCAGCGTTGTGGGTGGACTAGCGGGAGCAGATACGCAGTATTTT. It specifies CSVVGGLAGADTQYF. The rearrangement uses TRBV29-1 and TRBJ2-3, with TRBD2 identical over 13 bases. Germline V gives CDR1 SQVTM, CDR2 ANQGSEA. The CDR3 loop spans 15 amino acids. J gave up 4 bases and V 4 bases, and 5 bases lay outside the gene matches.

V is TRBV7-6 and J is TRBJ2-1; D gene uncertain. The germline V gene has CDR1 SGHVS and CDR2 FNYEAQ. Between the trimmed V and J ends, which lost 1 base and 6 bases, there was a span of 13 bases. This CDR3 is built from 15 residues. The CDR3 sequence is CASSLVFGDRNEQFF. The DNA for the CDR3 is TGTGCCAGCAGCTTAGTCTTTGGGGATCGCAATGAGCAGTTCTTC. Using reference TRBV7-6 and TRBJ2-1 for the parts outside the CDR3, the full variable domain is GAGVSQSPRYKVTKRGQDVALRCDPISGHVSLYWYRQALGQGPEFLTYFNYEAQQDKSGLPNDRFSAERPEGSISTLTIQRTEQRDSAMYRCASSLVFGDRNEQFFGPGTRLTVL.

This clone was detected once. This rearrangement joins TRBV19 to TRBJ2-5, with TRBD2 matching over 7 bases. Germline-derived CDR1 and CDR2 are LNHDA and SQIVND (reference sequence). This CDR3 is built from 15 residues. The V gene end was trimmed by 8 bases and the J gene end by 3 bases; junction bases not matched to a gene: 12. The CDR3 protein is CASSLVGGGKETQYF. The DNA of the CDR3 is TGTGCCAGTTCTCTGGTTGGGGGAGGGAAAGAGACCCAGTACTTC.

V and J are TRBV6-2 or TRBV6-3 and TRBJ2-1, with 9 bases identical to TRBD2. The CDR3 covers 16 residues. Germline-derived CDR1 and CDR2 are MNHEY and SVGEGT. V was pared by 5 bases and J by 9 bases, with 14 bases of the junction left unmatched. The CDR3 region is CASSGFGGGANREQFF. As DNA, the CDR3 is TGTGCCAGCAGTGGGTTCGGCGGGGGGGCCAATCGTGAGCAGTTCTTC.

CDR3 nucleotides: TGTGCCAGCAGCCAAGAAACGGCCGGGGAGCTGTTTTTT. Its protein is CASSQETAGELFF. This chain connects TRBV14 to TRBJ2-2; no clear D. The germline V and J ends were trimmed by 0 bases and 6 bases, with 5 bases remaining between them. CDR1 is SGHDN, CDR2 FVKESK, per germline. The CDR3 covers 13 residues.

This chain links TRBV7-9 with TRBJ2-1; 11 nucleotides match TRBD2. V dropped 4 bases and J dropped 6; count of bases not matched to a gene: 8. The CDR3 is made up of 16 amino acids. The V gene's germline CDR1 is SEHNR and CDR2 FQNEAQ (reference sequence). The CDR3 sequence is CASSSIAGGPINEQFF. CDR3 bases: TGTGCCAGCAGCTCGATAGCGGGGGGGCCCATCAATGAGCAGTTCTTC.

The V gene is TRBV13, the J gene TRBJ2-1; TRBD1 matches at 7 bases. The CDR3 runs to 15 residues. The V segment lost 7 bases and the J segment 2 bases; nucleotides outside the gene matches: 8. Germline V lookup: CDR1 PRHDT, CDR2 FYEKMQ (reference sequence). The CDR3 protein is CASTLNRGPYNEQFF. Written as DNA, the CDR3 is TGTGCCAGCACTCTAAACAGGGGCCCCTACAATGAGCAGTTCTTC.

CDR3: CASINGQKNTEAFF. The CDR3, as DNA: TGTGCCAGTATAAACGGACAGAAGAACACTGAAGCTTTCTTT. The rearrangement uses TRBV19 and TRBJ1-1; the D gene is possibly TRBD1 (6 bases). The CDR3 is 14 amino acids. V was trimmed by 7 bases and J by 1 base, leaving 13 bases between them. CDR1 and CDR2 from the germline V gene are LNHDA and SQIVND (reference sequence). Full variable domain (remainder filled in from reference TRBV19 and TRBJ1-1): DGGITQSPKYLFRKEGQNVTLSCEQNLNHDAMYWYRQDPGQGLRLIYYSQIVNDFQKGDIAEGYSVSREKKESFPLTVTSAQKNPTAFYLCASINGQKNTEAFFGQGTRLTVV.

This clone was counted between two and nine times. The chain is built from TRBV27 and TRBJ1-6; a possible D gene is TRBD1 (5 bases). V lost 6 bases to trimming and J lost 0 bases, with 6 bases between them. Germline CDR1 and CDR2: MNHEY and SMNVEV (reference sequence). The CDR3 has 14 residues. The CDR3 protein is CASSDSSYNSPLHF. The CDR3 DNA sequence: TGTGCCAGCAGCGACAGCTCCTATAATTCACCCCTCCACTTT.

This chain joins TRBV5-6 and TRBJ2-7, with TRBD2 matching 13 bases. J lost 6 bases, V lost 4 bases, and 10 bases had no gene match. Germline V gene lookup returns CDR1 SGHDT and CDR2 YYEEEE. The CDR3 is made up of 16 amino acids. The CDR3 protein is CASSAYEGLAGTEQYF. The CDR3 DNA reads as TGTGCCAGCAGCGCCTACGAGGGACTAGCGGGGACCGAGCAGTACTTC.

The chain joins TRBV5-4 to TRBJ2-1; D could derive from TRBD1 or TRBD2 (5 bases each). V lost 1 base and J lost 6, with 11 bases in between. Per the germline V gene, CDR1 is SGHNT and CDR2 is YYREEE (reference sequence). The CDR3 contains 14 residues. CDR3 bases: TGTGCCAGCAGCTTGCCTGGGGACCTCAATGAGCAGTTCTTC. It encodes CASSLPGDLNEQFF.

The rearrangement uses TRBV30 and TRBJ1-4; possible D gene TRBD1, 6 bases. The CDR3 consists of 14 residues. Germline V gene lookup returns CDR1 GTSNPN and CDR2 SVGIG (reference sequence). Deletions cut 5 bases from V and 7 bases from J, with 17 bases between. The CDR3 DNA reads TGTGCCTGGGGGGGTAGACAGGATCCTGAAAAACTGTTTTTT. Translation: CAWGGRQDPEKLFF.

This chain joins TRBV5-1 and TRBJ2-1; 16 bases fit TRBD2. Germline CDR1 reads SGHRS; CDR2 reads YFSETQ. This CDR3 has 16 amino acids. Trimming cost V 4 bases and J 9 bases; bases outside gene matches: 7. The CDR3 DNA reads TGCGCCAGCAGCACGGGACTAGCGGGGGGGATCGGTGAGCAGTTCTTC. Translated, it gives CASSTGLAGGIGEQFF.

The rearrangement links TRBV4-1 to TRBJ1-1; TRBD1 might be the D (5 bases). The V end lost 3 bases, the J end lost 8 bases, and 13 bases lay between the germline ends. Germline-derived CDR1 and CDR2 are MGHRA and YSYEKL. The CDR3 spans 13 residues. The CDR3 here is CASSHPPRTEAFF. The CDR3 DNA is TGCGCCAGCAGCCACCCCCCCAGGACAGAAGCTTTCTTT.

The chain has TRBV7-9 and TRBJ1-4; TRBD1 is a possible D gene (5 bases). Between the trimmed V and J ends, which lost 2 bases and 4 bases, there was a span of 8 bases. CDR3 size: 14 residues. Germline CDR1 reads SEHNR; CDR2 reads FQNEAQ (reference sequence). CDR3 amino acids: CASSLSRVNEKLFF. The DNA for the CDR3 is TGTGCCAGCAGCTTAAGCAGGGTTAATGAAAAACTGTTTTTT. Based on the CDR3 plus reference TRBV7-9 and TRBJ1-4, the full variable domain is DTGVSQNPRHKITKRGQNVTFRCDPISEHNRLYWYRQTLGQGPEFLTYFQNEAQLEKSRLLSDRFSAERPKGSFSTLEIQRTEQGDSAMYLCASSLSRVNEKLFFGSGTQLSVL.

The CDR3 sequence is CASSGQGLMNTEAFF. CDR3 coding DNA: TGTGCCAGCAGCGGACAGGGATTGATGAACACTGAAGCTTTCTTT. This chain uses TRBV7-2 with TRBJ1-1; the match to TRBD1 covers 8 bases. This CDR3 spans 15 amino acids. The germline CDR1 and CDR2 sequences are SGHTA and FQGNSA. J was trimmed by 0 bases and V by 5 bases; bases with no gene match: 5.